The source of this TCR beta chain is a study of blood T cell repertoires in COVID-19. About the study: PBMCs, B-cell-depleted T cells, or T cells were the source of the cDNA or gDNA that made up the material.

The method was immunoSEQ multiplex PCR; TCRdb's version includes in-frame clones alone and lacks a portion of them. This sample has approximately 250,000 clones, with around 88% found just once. The germline V and J ends were trimmed by 8 bases and 6 bases, with 13 bases remaining between them. The germline V gene has CDR1 MNHEY and CDR2 SVGAGI. There are 13 residues in the CDR3. V and J are TRBV6-5 and TRBJ1-4; D ambiguous. Sequenced material: peripheral blood. This receptor was taken from a woman of 80 years or more with COVID-19, enrolled during active disease. For the CDR3, the DNA is TGTGCCAGCGGACGAGGGCTCGATGAAAAACTGTTTTTT. Translation gives CASGRGLDEKLFF.